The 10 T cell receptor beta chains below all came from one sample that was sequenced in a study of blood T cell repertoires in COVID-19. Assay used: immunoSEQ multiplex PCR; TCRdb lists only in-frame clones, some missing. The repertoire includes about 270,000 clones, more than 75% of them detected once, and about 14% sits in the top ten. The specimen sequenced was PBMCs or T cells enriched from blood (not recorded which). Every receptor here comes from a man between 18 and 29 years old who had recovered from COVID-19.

Here the CDR3 reads CASSWGGLGQPQHF. In DNA form, the CDR3 reads TGTGCCAGCAGCTGGGGGGGTTTGGGCCAGCCCCAGCATTTT. The V and J genes are TRBV11-2 and TRBJ1-5; D is possibly TRBD1 (5 bases). The CDR3 contains 14 residues. V lost 4 bases and J lost 7, with 14 bases in between. CDR1 is SGHAT and CDR2 is FQNNGV in the germline V gene.

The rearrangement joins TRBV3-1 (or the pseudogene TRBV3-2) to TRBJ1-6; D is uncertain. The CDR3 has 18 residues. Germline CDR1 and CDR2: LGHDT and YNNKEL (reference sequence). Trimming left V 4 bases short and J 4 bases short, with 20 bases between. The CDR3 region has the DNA TGTGCCAGCAGCCCCCTCCACGTTTGGGAGAGTTATAATTCACCCCTCCACTTT. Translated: CASSPLHVWESYNSPLHF.

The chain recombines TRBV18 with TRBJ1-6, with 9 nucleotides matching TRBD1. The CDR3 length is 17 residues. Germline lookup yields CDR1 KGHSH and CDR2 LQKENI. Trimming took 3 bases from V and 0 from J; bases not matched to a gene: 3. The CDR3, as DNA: TGTGCCAGCTCACCCCGGGACAGGGACTCCTATAATTCACCCCTCCACTTT. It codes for CASSPRDRDSYNSPLHF.

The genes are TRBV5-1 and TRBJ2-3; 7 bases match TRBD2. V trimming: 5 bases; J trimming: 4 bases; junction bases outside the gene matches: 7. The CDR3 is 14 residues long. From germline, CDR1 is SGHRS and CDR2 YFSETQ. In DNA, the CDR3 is TGCGCCAGCAGGGCGGGAGAGAGCGCAGATACGCAGTATTTT. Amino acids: CASRAGESADTQYF.

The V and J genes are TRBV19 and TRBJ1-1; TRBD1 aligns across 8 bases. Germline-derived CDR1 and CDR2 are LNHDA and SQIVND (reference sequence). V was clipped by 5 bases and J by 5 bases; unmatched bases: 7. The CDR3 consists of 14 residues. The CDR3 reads CASSDAQGGTEAFF. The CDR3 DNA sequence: TGTGCCAGTAGTGACGCACAGGGGGGGACTGAAGCTTTCTTT.

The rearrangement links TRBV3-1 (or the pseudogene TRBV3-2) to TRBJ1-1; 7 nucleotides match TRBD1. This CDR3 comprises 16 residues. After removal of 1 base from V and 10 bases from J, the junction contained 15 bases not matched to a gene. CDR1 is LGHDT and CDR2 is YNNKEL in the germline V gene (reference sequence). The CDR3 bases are TGTGCCAGCAGCCAAGCTGGGACAGAAAAGGATGCAGGAGCTTTCTTT. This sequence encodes CASSQAGTEKDAGAFF.

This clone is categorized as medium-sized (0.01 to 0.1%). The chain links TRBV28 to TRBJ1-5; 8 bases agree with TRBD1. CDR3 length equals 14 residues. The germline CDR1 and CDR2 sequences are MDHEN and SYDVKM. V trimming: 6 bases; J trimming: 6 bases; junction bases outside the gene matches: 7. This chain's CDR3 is CASRGQGTAQPQHF. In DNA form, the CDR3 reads TGTGCCAGCAGAGGACAGGGAACCGCTCAGCCCCAGCATTTT.

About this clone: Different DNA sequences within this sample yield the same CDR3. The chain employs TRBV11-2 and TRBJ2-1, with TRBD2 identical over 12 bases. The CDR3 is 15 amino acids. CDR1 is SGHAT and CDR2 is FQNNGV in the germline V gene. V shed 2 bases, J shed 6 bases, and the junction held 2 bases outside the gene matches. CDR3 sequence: CASSLLAGGPNEQFF. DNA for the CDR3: TGTGCCAGCAGCTTACTAGCGGGGGGGCCCAATGAGCAGTTCTTC.

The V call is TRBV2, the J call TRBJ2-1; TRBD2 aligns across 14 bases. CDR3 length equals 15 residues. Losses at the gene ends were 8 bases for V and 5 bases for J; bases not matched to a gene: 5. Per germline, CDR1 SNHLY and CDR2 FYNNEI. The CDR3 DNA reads TGTGCCAGCCCTAGACTAGCGGGGGGGCACAATGAGCAGTTCTTC. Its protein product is CASPRLAGGHNEQFF.

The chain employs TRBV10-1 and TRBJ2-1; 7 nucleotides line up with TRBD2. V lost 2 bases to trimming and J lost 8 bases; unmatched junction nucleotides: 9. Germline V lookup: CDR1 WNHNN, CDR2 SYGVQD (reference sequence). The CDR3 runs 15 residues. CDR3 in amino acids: CASSEGSGNHYEQFF. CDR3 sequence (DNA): TGCGCCAGCAGTGAGGGAAGCGGGAATCATTATGAGCAGTTCTTC.